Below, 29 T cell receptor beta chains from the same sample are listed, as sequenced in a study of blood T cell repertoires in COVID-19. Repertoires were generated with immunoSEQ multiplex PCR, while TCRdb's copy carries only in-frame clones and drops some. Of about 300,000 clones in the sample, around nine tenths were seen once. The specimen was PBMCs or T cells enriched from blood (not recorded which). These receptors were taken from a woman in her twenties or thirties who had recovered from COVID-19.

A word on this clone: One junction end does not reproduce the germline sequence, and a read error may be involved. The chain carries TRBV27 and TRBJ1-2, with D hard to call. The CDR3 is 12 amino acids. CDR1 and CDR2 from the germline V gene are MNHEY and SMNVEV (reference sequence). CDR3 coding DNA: TGTGCCAGCAGCCAGACTCTAAGTATTTGTCCCTTC. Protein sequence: CASSQTLSICPF.

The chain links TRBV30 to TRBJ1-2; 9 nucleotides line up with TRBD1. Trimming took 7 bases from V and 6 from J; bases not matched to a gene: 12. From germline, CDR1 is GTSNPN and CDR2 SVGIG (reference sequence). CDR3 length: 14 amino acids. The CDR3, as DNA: TGTGCCTCTCTGGACTCACAGGGGGCTGATGGCTACACCTTC. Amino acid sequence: CASLDSQGADGYTF.

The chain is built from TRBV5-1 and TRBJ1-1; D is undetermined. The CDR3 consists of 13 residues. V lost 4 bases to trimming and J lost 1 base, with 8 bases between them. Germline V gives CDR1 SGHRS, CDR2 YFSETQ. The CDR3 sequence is CASSGQENTEAFF. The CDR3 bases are TGCGCCAGCAGCGGGCAGGAGAACACTGAAGCTTTCTTT.

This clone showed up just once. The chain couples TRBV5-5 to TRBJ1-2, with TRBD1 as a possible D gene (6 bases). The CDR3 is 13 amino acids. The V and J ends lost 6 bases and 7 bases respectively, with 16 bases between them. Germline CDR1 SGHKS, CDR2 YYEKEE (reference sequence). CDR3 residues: CASTLARGLGYTF. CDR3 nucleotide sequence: TGTGCCAGCACCCTCGCCAGGGGCCTTGGCTACACCTTC.

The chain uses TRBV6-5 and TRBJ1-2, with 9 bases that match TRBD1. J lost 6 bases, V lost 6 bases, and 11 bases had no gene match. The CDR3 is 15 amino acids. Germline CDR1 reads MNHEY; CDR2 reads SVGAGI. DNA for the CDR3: TGTGCCAGCAGACCCGGGACAGGGCCCTCCCATGGCTACACCTTC. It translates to CASRPGTGPSHGYTF.

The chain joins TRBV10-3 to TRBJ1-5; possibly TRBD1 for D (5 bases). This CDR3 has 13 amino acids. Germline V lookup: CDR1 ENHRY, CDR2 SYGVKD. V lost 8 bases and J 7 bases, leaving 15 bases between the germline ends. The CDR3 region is CAILAGQGQPQHF. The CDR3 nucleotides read TGTGCCATCTTAGCGGGTCAGGGACAGCCCCAGCATTTT.

The CDR3 bases are TGCGCCAGCAGCTTCTTACAGGGATCCGGCACAGATACGCAGTATTTT. Translation: CASSFLQGSGTDTQYF. The chain joins TRBV5-1 to TRBJ2-3; tentative D call: TRBD1 (6 bases). V lost 2 bases and J lost 1, with 14 bases in between. The CDR3 is 16 residues long. From germline, CDR1 is SGHRS and CDR2 YFSETQ.

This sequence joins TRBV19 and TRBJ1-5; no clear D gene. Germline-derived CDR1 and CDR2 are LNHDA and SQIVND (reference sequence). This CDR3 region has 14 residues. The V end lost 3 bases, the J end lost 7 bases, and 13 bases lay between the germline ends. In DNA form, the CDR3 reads TGTGCCAGTAGTATGAGGCCAGCGGGACAGCCCCAGCATTTT. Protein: CASSMRPAGQPQHF.

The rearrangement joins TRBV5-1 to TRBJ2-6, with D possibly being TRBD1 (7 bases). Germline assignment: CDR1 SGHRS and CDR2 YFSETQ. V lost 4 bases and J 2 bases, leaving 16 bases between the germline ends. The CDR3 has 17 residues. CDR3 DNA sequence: TGCGCCAGCAGCCTCGACAGGGCGGGAACTGGGGCCAACGTCCTGACTTTC. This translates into CASSLDRAGTGANVLTF.

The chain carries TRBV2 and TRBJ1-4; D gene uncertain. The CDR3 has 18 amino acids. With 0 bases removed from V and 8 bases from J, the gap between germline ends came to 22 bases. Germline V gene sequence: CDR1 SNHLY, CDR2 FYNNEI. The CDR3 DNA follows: TGTGCCAGCAGTGAAGCGCTTCGTGCGGGAGGGCAATGGGAAAAACTGTTTTTT. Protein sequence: CASSEALRAGGQWEKLFF.

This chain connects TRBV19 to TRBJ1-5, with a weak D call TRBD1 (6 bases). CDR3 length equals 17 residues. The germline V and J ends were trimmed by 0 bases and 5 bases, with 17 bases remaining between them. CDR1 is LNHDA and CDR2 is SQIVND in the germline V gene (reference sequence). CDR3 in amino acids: CASSIDPPGHFHQPQHF. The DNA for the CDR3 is TGTGCCAGTAGTATAGATCCCCCGGGACATTTCCATCAGCCCCAGCATTTT. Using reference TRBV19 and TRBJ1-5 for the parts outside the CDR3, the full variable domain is DGGITQSPKYLFRKEGQNVTLSCEQNLNHDAMYWYRQDPGQGLRLIYYSQIVNDFQKGDIAEGYSVSREKKESFPLTVTSAQKNPTAFYLCASSIDPPGHFHQPQHFGDGTRLSIL.

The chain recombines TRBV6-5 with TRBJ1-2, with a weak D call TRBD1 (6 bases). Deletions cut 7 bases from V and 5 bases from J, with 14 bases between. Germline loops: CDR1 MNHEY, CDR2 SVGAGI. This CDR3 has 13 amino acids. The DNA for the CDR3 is TGTGCCAGCACCCAGGGGCAGGGATATGGCTACACCTTC. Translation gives CASTQGQGYGYTF.

The CDR3 DNA follows: TGTGCCACCAGCGGAATAAGGGGGCTTAGTGAAAAACTGTTTTTT. Translated, it gives CATSGIRGLSEKLFF. The chain has TRBV15 and TRBJ1-4, with 7 bases identical to TRBD1. The junction had 10 bases not matched to a gene; V was cut back by 5 bases and J by 7 bases. The CDR3 has 15 residues. Germline assignment: CDR1 LNHNV and CDR2 YYDKDF (reference sequence).

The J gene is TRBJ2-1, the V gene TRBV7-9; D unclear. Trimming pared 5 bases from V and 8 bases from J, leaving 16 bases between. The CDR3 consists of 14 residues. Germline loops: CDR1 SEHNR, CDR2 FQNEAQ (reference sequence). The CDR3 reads CASSPAARSDEQFF. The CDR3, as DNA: TGTGCCAGCAGCCCCGCGGCTAGGAGCGATGAGCAGTTCTTC.

CDR3 nucleotide sequence: TGTGCCAGCAGTTACGACAGGGCAACTGAGCCCCAGCATTTT. This encodes CASSYDRATEPQHF. J is TRBJ1-5 and V is TRBV6-5, with 7 positions matching TRBD1. The germline V gene encodes CDR1 MNHEY and CDR2 SVGAGI. Trimming took 2 bases from V and 8 from J; bases not matched to a gene: 6. The CDR3 sequence is 14 residues long.

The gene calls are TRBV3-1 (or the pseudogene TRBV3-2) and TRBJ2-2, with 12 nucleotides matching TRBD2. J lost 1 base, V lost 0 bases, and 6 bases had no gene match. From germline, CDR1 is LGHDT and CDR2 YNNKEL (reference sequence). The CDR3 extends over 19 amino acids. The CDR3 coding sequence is TGTGCCAGCAGCCAAGAAGGTCCTAGCGGGGGGGTGAACACCGGGGAGCTGTTTTTT. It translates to CASSQEGPSGGVNTGELFF.

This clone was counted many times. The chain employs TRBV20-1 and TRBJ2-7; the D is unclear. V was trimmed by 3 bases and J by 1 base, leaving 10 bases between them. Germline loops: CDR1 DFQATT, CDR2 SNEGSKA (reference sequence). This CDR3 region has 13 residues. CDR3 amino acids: CSASRSGSYEQYF. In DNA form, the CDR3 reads TGCAGTGCTAGTCGATCAGGTTCCTACGAGCAGTACTTC.

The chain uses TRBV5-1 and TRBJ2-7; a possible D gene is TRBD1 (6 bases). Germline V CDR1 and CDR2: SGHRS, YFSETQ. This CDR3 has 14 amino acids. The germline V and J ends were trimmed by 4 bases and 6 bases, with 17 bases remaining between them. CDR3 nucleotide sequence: TGCGCCAGCAGCACACAGACAGGAGCAGGCGAGCAGTACTTC. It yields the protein CASSTQTGAGEQYF. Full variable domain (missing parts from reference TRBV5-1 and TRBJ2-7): KAGVTQTPRYLIKTRGQQVTLSCSPISGHRSVSWYQQTPGQGLQFLFEYFSETQRNKGNFPGRFSGRQFSNSRSEMNVSTLELGDSALYLCASSTQTGAGEQYFGPGTRLTVT.

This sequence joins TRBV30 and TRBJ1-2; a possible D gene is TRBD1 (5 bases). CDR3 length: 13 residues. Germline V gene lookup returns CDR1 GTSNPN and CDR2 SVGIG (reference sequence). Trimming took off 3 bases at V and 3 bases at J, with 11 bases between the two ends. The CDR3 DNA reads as TGTGCCTGGAGGATACAGGTAGACTATGGCTACACCTTC. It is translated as CAWRIQVDYGYTF.

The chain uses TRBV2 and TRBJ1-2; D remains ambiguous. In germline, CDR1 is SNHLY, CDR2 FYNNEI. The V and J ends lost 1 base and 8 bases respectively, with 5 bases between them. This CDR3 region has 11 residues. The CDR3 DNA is TGTGCCAGCAGTGAAGGGGCAGGCTACACCTTC. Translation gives CASSEGAGYTF.

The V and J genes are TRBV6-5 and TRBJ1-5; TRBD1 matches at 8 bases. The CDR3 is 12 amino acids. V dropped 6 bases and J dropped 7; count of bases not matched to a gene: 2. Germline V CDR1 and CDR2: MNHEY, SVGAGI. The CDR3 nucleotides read TGTGCCAGCAGACAGGGGGGCCAGCCCCAGCATTTT. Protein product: CASRQGGQPQHF.

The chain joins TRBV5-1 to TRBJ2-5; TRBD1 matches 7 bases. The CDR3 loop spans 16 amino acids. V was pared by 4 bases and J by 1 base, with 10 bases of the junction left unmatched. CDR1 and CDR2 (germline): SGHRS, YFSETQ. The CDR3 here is CASSPPPRTGQETQYF. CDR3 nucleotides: TGCGCCAGCAGCCCTCCTCCCCGGACAGGCCAAGAGACCCAGTACTTC. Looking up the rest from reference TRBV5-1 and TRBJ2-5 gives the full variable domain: KAGVTQTPRYLIKTRGQQVTLSCSPISGHRSVSWYQQTPGQGLQFLFEYFSETQRNKGNFPGRFSGRQFSNSRSEMNVSTLELGDSALYLCASSPPPRTGQETQYFGPGTRLLVL.

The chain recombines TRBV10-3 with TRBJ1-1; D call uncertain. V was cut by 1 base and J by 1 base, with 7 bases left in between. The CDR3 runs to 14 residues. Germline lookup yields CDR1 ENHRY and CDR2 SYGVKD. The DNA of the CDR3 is TGTGCCATCAGTGAGTGGGAGTCGAACACTGAAGCTTTCTTT. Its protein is CAISEWESNTEAFF.

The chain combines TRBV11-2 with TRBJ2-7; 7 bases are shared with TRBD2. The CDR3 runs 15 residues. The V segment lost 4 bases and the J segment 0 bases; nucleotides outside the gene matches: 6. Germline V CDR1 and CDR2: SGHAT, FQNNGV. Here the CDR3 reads CASSSIRGDSYEQYF. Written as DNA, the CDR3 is TGTGCCAGCAGCTCCATCCGGGGGGACTCCTACGAGCAGTACTTC.

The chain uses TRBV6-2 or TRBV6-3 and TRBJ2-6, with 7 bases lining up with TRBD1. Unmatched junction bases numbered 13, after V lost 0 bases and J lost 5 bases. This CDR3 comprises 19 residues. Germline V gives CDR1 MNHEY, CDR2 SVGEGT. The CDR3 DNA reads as TGTGCCAGCAGTTACTCGAGTGAATATTCGGGACAGTGGGCCAACGTCCTGACTTTC. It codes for CASSYSSEYSGQWANVLTF.

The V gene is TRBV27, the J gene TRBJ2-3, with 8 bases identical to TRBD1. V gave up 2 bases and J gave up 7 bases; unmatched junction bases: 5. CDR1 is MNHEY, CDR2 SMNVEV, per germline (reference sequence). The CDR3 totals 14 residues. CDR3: CASSLQGALNTQYF. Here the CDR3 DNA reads TGTGCCAGCAGTTTACAGGGGGCGTTAAATACGCAGTATTTT.

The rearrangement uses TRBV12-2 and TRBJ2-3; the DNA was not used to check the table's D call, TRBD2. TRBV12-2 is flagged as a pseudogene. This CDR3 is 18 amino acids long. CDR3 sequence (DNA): TGTGCAAGTCGCTTCCGGGACAGGGCACTAGCGGGGATAGATACGCAGTATTTT. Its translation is CASRFRDRALAGIDTQYF.

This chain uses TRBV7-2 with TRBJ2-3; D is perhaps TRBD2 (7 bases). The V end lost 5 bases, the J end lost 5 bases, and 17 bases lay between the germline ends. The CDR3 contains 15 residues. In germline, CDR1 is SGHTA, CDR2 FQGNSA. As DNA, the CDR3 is TGTGCCAGCAGCCTCCGTGGGGGGGCTGGAGATACGCAGTATTTT. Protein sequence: CASSLRGGAGDTQYF.

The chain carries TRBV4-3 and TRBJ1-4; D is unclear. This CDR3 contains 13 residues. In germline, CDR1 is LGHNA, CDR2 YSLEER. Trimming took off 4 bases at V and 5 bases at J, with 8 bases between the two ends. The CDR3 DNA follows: TGCGCCAGCAGCCCCCGGGTGAATGAAAAACTGTTTTTT. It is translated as CASSPRVNEKLFF.